These 2 T cell receptor beta chains share one sample of origin, sequenced in a study of blood T cell repertoires in COVID-19. TCRdb's table, derived via immunoSEQ multiplex PCR, lists solely in-frame clones and lacks some. The data contain 150,000 to 200,000 clones, roughly 80% of them singletons. Sequenced: PBMCs or T cells enriched from blood (not recorded which). Receptors originate from a woman in her 50s who had recovered from COVID-19.

The chain recombines TRBV29-1 with TRBJ2-1, with 8 bases identical to TRBD2. Germline V gene lookup returns CDR1 SQVTM and CDR2 ANQGSEA. CDR3 length equals 12 residues. The trim removed 1 base at V and 11 bases at J, leaving 4 bases unmatched. The CDR3 region is CSVEGDSGKQFF. CDR3 bases: TGCAGCGTTGAAGGAGATAGCGGGAAGCAGTTCTTC.

V is TRBV3-1 (or the pseudogene TRBV3-2) and J is TRBJ2-3; 7 nucleotides line up with TRBD2. The CDR3 runs 15 residues. Losses at the gene ends were 4 bases for V and 2 bases for J; bases not matched to a gene: 6. Germline CDR1 and CDR2: LGHDT and YNNKEL (reference sequence). CDR3 sequence reads: CASSRREDPTDTQYF. CDR3 bases: TGTGCCAGCAGCCGACGGGAGGACCCCACAGATACGCAGTATTTT.